Listed here is a single TCR beta chain. Antigen: not known. These data originate in a study of beta chain features in type 1 diabetes. General observations from the study: In every one of the four CD4+ subsets, TCRB CDR3s were moderately but significantly shorter in Type 1 diabetes patients.

The trim removed 2 bases at V and 0 bases at J, leaving 3 bases unmatched. Germline values: CDR1 KGHSH, CDR2 LQKENI. The CDR3 sequence is 15 residues long. As every portion of the isolated RNA was reverse transcribed, the sequencing read expressed TCRB transcripts. Repertoires were generated with immunoSEQ multiplex PCR, while TCRdb's copy carries only in-frame clones and drops some. The repertoire holds over 20,000 clones, with 50% to 70% as singletons. The TCR comes from a man younger than 35 with type 1 diabetes. This chain joins TRBV18 and TRBJ2-5; 7 nucleotides agree with TRBD1. The sample comprised stem cell memory CD4+ T cells from blood. The CDR3 bases are TGTGCCAGCTCACCAAGGACAGGAAACCAAGAGACCCAGTACTTC. Residues: CASSPRTGNQETQYF.